This TCR beta chain was recorded in a study of blood T cells in healthy people across ages. Overall study: About one barcoded beta molecule per two T cells came from capture by template switching.

A second PCR of 7 to 11 cycles used a sample-barcoded 5' primer and a J-beta primer mix. One entry per CDR3 protein results from TCRdb running MiXCR on the 5' RACE reads. The sample carries about 1.8 million distinct CDR3 sequences, approximately 50% recorded once. The V end was cut by 0 bases, the J end by 3 bases, with 8 bases between. Germline CDR1 LGHDT, CDR2 YNNKEL (reference sequence). The CDR3 runs 14 residues. The chain employs TRBV3-1 and TRBJ1-2; a possible D gene is TRBD1 (5 bases). The receptor comes from a woman between 40 and 55 years old in good health. The sample consisted of blood. The CDR3 DNA follows: TGTGCCAGCAGCCAAGATCTGACAGACTATGGCTACACCTTC. Translating it yields CASSQDLTDYGYTF. Filled out from reference TRBV3-1 and TRBJ1-2, the complete variable domain reads DTAVSQTPKYLVTQMGNDKSIKCEQNLGHDTMYWYKQDSKKFLKIMFSYNNKELIINETVPNRFSPKSPDKAHLNLHINSLELGDSAVYFCASSQDLTDYGYTFGSGTRLTVV.